The rows below give T cell receptor beta chains drawn from one sample of a study of identical twins. Via MiXCR, TCRdb re-called the 5' RACE reads, giving one row per CDR3 protein. The sample lists hundreds of thousands of distinct CDR3 sequences, 24% seen once, with over 2.5% in the top ten. Separately, the same data were catalogued under a study of T cells expressing NK-cell markers.

The sequenced material came from CD4+ T cells sorted from blood. Source of these receptors: a woman aged 18-35 years in good health. The CDR3 runs from the conserved cysteine through the conserved F or W. A D gene is named only where the DNA matches it firmly. A clone size is listed for some rows: how often the clone was seen (once, few, many), or a class if it is expanded.

V gene: TRBV11-2
clone size: NA
D gene: NA
J gene: TRBJ2-7
CDR3 protein: CASSQSRHEQYF
CDR3 DNA: TGTGCCAGCAGCCAGTCTCGCCACGAGCAGTACTTC

V gene: TRBV25-1
clone size: NA
D gene: NA
J gene: TRBJ2-1
CDR3 protein: CASSTRTHEQFF
CDR3 DNA: TGTGCCAGCAGTACTCGGACACATGAGCAGTTCTTC

V gene: TRBV21-1
clone size: few
D gene: NA
J gene: TRBJ2-7
CDR3 protein: CASPGQGEHEQYF
CDR3 DNA: TGTGCCAGCCCCGGACAGGGAGAACACGAGCAGTACTTC

V gene: TRBV3-1
clone size: few
D gene: NA
J gene: TRBJ2-2
CDR3 protein: CASTERSGSAGELFF
CDR3 DNA: TGTGCCAGCACCGAAAGGAGTGGAAGTGCCGGGGAGCTGTTTTTT

V gene: TRBV6-1
clone size: NA
D gene: TRBD2
J gene: TRBJ2-3
CDR3 protein: CASKASGIRTDTQYF
CDR3 DNA: TGTGCCAGCAAAGCTAGCGGGATCCGCACAGATACGCAGTATTTT

V gene: TRBV10-2
clone size: few
D gene: NA
J gene: TRBJ2-1
CDR3 protein: CASSGQAQSTVF
CDR3 DNA: TGCGCCAGCAGTGGGCAGGCCCAAAGCACAGTTTTC

V gene: TRBV28
clone size: few
D gene: TRBD1
J gene: TRBJ1-1
CDR3 protein: CASSFRFEGAWPNTEAFF
CDR3 DNA: TGTGCCAGCAGTTTTCGCTTTGAGGGGGCTTGGCCGAACACTGAAGCTTTCTTT

V gene: TRBV12-3/TRBV12-4
clone size: NA
D gene: NA
J gene: TRBJ1-5
CDR3 protein: CASSLWADQPQHF
CDR3 DNA: TGTGCCAGCAGTTTATGGGCTGATCAGCCCCAGCATTTT

V gene: TRBV29-1
clone size: NA
D gene: NA
J gene: TRBJ2-1
CDR3 protein: CSVRQAARDEQFF
CDR3 DNA: TGCAGCGTTAGGCAGGCAGCGCGGGATGAGCAGTTCTTC

V gene: TRBV7-2
clone size: NA
D gene: NA
J gene: TRBJ2-4
CDR3 protein: CASSFGETARNIQYF
CDR3 DNA: TGTGCCAGCAGCTTCGGGGAGACCGCCCGGAACATTCAGTACTTC

V gene: TRBV19
clone size: NA
D gene: NA
J gene: TRBJ2-3
CDR3 protein: CASGDRAGTDTQYF
CDR3 DNA: TGTGCCAGTGGGGACCGAGCCGGGACAGATACGCAGTATTTT

V gene: TRBV6-5
clone size: NA
D gene: NA
J gene: TRBJ1-1
CDR3 protein: CASSQKSEAFF
CDR3 DNA: TGTGCCAGCAGCCAAAAGAGTGAAGCTTTCTTT

V gene: TRBV10-3
clone size: NA
D gene: TRBD1
J gene: TRBJ2-7
CDR3 protein: CAISGRGGEYEQYF
CDR3 DNA: TGTGCCATCAGTGGTAGAGGGGGCGAATACGAGCAGTACTTC

V gene: TRBV12-3/TRBV12-4
clone size: many
D gene: NA
J gene: TRBJ2-7
CDR3 protein: CASSFGSYEQYF
CDR3 DNA: TGTGCCAGCAGTTTTGGTAGTTACGAGCAGTACTTC

V gene: TRBV7-9
clone size: many
D gene: NA
J gene: TRBJ1-1
CDR3 protein: CASSPLAEAFF
CDR3 DNA: TGTGCCAGCAGCCCCCTGGCTGAAGCTTTCTTT

V gene: TRBV28
clone size: few
D gene: NA
J gene: TRBJ1-5
CDR3 protein: CASREVNQPQHF
CDR3 DNA: TGTGCCAGCAGGGAGGTCAATCAGCCCCAGCATTTT

V gene: TRBV7-2
clone size: few
D gene: NA
J gene: TRBJ2-3
CDR3 protein: CASRQSADTQYF
CDR3 DNA: TGTGCCAGCAGACAGTCAGCAGATACGCAGTATTTT

V gene: TRBV20-1
clone size: NA
D gene: TRBD2
J gene: TRBJ2-1
CDR3 protein: CSASPGLAGVGEQFF
CDR3 DNA: TGCAGTGCTAGTCCGGGACTAGCAGGAGTAGGTGAGCAGTTCTTC

V gene: TRBV25-1
clone size: NA
D gene: NA
J gene: TRBJ1-1
CDR3 protein: CASSEPENTEAFF
CDR3 DNA: TGTGCCAGCAGTGAGCCGGAGAACACTGAAGCTTTCTTT

V gene: TRBV20-1
clone size: NA
D gene: NA
J gene: TRBJ1-5
CDR3 protein: CSASQSGGVQPQHF
CDR3 DNA: TGCAGTGCTTCACAATCCGGCGGTGTTCAGCCCCAGCATTTT

V gene: TRBV5-7
clone size: NA
D gene: NA
J gene: TRBJ2-5
CDR3 protein: CASNEEVYQETQYF
CDR3 DNA: TGTGCCAGCAATGAGGAAGTCTACCAAGAGACCCAGTACTTC

V gene: TRBV3-1
clone size: NA
D gene: NA
J gene: TRBJ1-4
CDR3 protein: CASSQGRTGKFF
CDR3 DNA: TGTGCCAGCAGCCAAGGGCGTACCGGGAAGTTTTTT

V gene: TRBV12-3/TRBV12-4
clone size: few
D gene: NA
J gene: TRBJ1-5
CDR3 protein: CATTQKSNQPQHF
CDR3 DNA: TGTGCCACTACACAGAAGAGCAATCAGCCCCAGCATTTT

V gene: TRBV20-1
clone size: few
D gene: TRBD2
J gene: TRBJ2-1
CDR3 protein: CSARDLTSSGRAYNEQFF
CDR3 DNA: TGCAGTGCTAGAGATTTAACGAGTAGCGGGAGGGCCTACAATGAGCAGTTCTTC

V gene: TRBV7-9
clone size: NA
D gene: TRBD1
J gene: TRBJ2-7
CDR3 protein: CASSLALGTGSYEQYF
CDR3 DNA: TGTGCCAGCAGCTTAGCCCTTGGGACAGGGTCCTACGAGCAGTACTTC

V gene: TRBV20-1
clone size: NA
D gene: TRBD1
J gene: TRBJ2-7
CDR3 protein: CSAGQDRFYEQYF
CDR3 DNA: TGCAGTGCCGGTCAGGACAGGTTCTACGAGCAGTACTTC

V gene: TRBV20-1
clone size: NA
D gene: NA
J gene: TRBJ1-5
CDR3 protein: CSAGDEGSRPQHF
CDR3 DNA: TGCAGTGCGGGAGACGAGGGATCGAGACCCCAGCATTTT

V gene: TRBV2
clone size: NA
D gene: TRBD2
J gene: TRBJ2-3
CDR3 protein: CASGGLEADTQYF
CDR3 DNA: TGTGCCAGCGGCGGACTAGAAGCAGATACGCAGTATTTT

V gene: TRBV5-1
clone size: few
D gene: NA
J gene: TRBJ1-1
CDR3 protein: CASRSREGGRTSEAFF
CDR3 DNA: TGCGCCAGCCGAAGCCGAGAGGGTGGCAGGACGTCTGAAGCTTTCTTT

V gene: TRBV6-5
clone size: many
D gene: NA
J gene: TRBJ1-5
CDR3 protein: CASSSTGNSNQPQHF
CDR3 DNA: TGTGCCAGCAGTTCAACGGGAAATAGCAATCAGCCCCAGCATTTT

V gene: TRBV6-6
clone size: NA
D gene: NA
J gene: TRBJ2-7
CDR3 protein: CASSPARVYEQYF
CDR3 DNA: TGTGCCAGCAGTCCAGCTAGGGTCTACGAGCAGTACTTC

V gene: TRBV7-2
clone size: few
D gene: NA
J gene: TRBJ2-6
CDR3 protein: CASSLVVASSGANVLTF
CDR3 DNA: TGTGCCAGCAGCTTAGTAGTAGCAAGCTCTGGGGCCAACGTCCTGACTTTC

V gene: TRBV4-1
clone size: NA
D gene: NA
J gene: TRBJ1-5
CDR3 protein: CASSHVPPSRSNQPQHF
CDR3 DNA: TGCGCCAGCAGCCATGTGCCCCCCTCCCGGAGCAATCAGCCCCAGCATTTT

V gene: TRBV6-2/TRBV6-3
clone size: NA
D gene: NA
J gene: TRBJ1-1
CDR3 protein: CASSWGRLNTEAFF
CDR3 DNA: TGTGCCAGCAGTTGGGGACGGTTGAACACTGAAGCTTTCTTT